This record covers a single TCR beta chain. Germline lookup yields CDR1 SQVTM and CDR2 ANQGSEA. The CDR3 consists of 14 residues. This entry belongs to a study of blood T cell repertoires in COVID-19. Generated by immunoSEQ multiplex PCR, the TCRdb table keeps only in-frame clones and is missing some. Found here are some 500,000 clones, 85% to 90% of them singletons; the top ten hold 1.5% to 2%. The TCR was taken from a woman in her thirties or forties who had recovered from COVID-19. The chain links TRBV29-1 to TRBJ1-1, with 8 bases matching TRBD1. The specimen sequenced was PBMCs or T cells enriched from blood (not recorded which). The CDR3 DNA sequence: TGCTCCGGGGGCAGGGGGCGGAAGAACACTGAAGCTTTCTTT. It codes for CSGGRGRKNTEAFF.